The 29 T cell receptor beta chains listed next were all sequenced from one sample in a study of T cell changes during pregnancy in multiple sclerosis. This table comes from immunoSEQ multiplex PCR, and its TCRdb copy is limited to in-frame clones, with some not included. The data show about 40,000 clones, approximately 92% seen once. This material consisted of CD8+ T cells from peripheral blood mononuclear cells, taken in the third trimester of pregnancy. These receptors originate from a female donor with multiple sclerosis, enrolled in a pregnancy study.

The J gene is TRBJ1-1, the V gene TRBV7-8, with 10 bases identical to TRBD1. Unmatched junction bases numbered 7, after V lost 2 bases and J lost 1 base. The CDR3 is 17 residues long. From germline, CDR1 is SGHVS and CDR2 FQNEAQ. The CDR3 region has the DNA TGTGCCAGCAGCTTACCCGGGACAGGGGCACCGAACACTGAAGCTTTCTTT. Amino acids: CASSLPGTGAPNTEAFF.

The V and J genes are TRBV11-2 and TRBJ2-7; 10 positions agree with TRBD2. There are 15 residues in the CDR3. In germline, CDR1 is SGHAT, CDR2 FQNNGV. J lost 3 bases, V lost 6 bases, and 8 bases had no gene match. The DNA for the CDR3 is TGTGCCAGCAGTCACCCCGCTAGCGGGAGCTACGAGCAGTACTTC. This codes for CASSHPASGSYEQYF.

This sequence joins TRBV19 and TRBJ2-5; D is possibly TRBD2 (6 bases). Deletions cut 6 bases from V and 6 bases from J, with 17 bases between. This CDR3 contains 14 residues. CDR1 LNHDA and CDR2 SQIVND come from the germline V gene (reference sequence). The CDR3 DNA is TGTGCCAGTAGCCCCTTGAGGGGCGGGAAGACCCAGTACTTC. Protein: CASSPLRGGKTQYF. The full variable domain, with the rest looked up from reference TRBV19 and TRBJ2-5, is DGGITQSPKYLFRKEGQNVTLSCEQNLNHDAMYWYRQDPGQGLRLIYYSQIVNDFQKGDIAEGYSVSREKKESFPLTVTSAQKNPTAFYLCASSPLRGGKTQYFGPGTRLLVL.

The chain carries TRBV27 and TRBJ1-1, with 7 positions matching TRBD1. The CDR3 totals 11 residues. J gave up 8 bases and V 3 bases, and 0 bases lay outside the gene matches. Germline CDR1 reads MNHEY; CDR2 reads SMNVEV (reference sequence). CDR3 residues: CASSFRGEAFF. CDR3 DNA: TGTGCCAGCAGTTTCAGGGGGGAAGCTTTCTTT.

The V call is TRBV27, the J call TRBJ2-1; unclear D gene. V lost 0 bases to trimming and J lost 2 bases, with 8 bases between them. The CDR3 spans 15 residues. Germline-derived CDR1 and CDR2 are MNHEY and SMNVEV (reference sequence). CDR3 bases: TGTGCCAGCAGTTTATCTGTCAGAACCTACAATGAGCAGTTCTTC. The encoded protein is CASSLSVRTYNEQFF.

The rearrangement uses TRBV6-5 and TRBJ1-1; 7 bases map to TRBD1. This CDR3 has 15 residues. Unmatched junction bases numbered 16, after V lost 10 bases and J lost 5 bases. Looked up from germline, CDR1 is MNHEY and CDR2 is SVGAGI. CDR3 DNA: TGTGCCACCCTTCGGGGACAGCTTTTCGGGACTGAAGCTTTCTTT. It encodes CATLRGQLFGTEAFF.

This chain links TRBV29-1 with TRBJ2-7; D perhaps matches TRBD2 (6 bases). This CDR3 has 12 residues. CDR1 and CDR2 (germline): SQVTM, ANQGSEA. V lost 7 bases and J lost 3, with 13 bases in between. In nucleotides, the CDR3 is TGCAGCGGCCGGGACTCGGGCTACGAGCAGTACTTC. This codes for CSGRDSGYEQYF.

The chain employs TRBV28 and TRBJ2-2, with a weak D call TRBD2 (6 bases). The CDR3 runs to 16 residues. Trimming pared 7 bases from V and 4 bases from J, leaving 19 bases between. Germline CDR1 MDHEN, CDR2 SYDVKM. In nucleotides, the CDR3 is TGTGCCAGCAACCCACCTCCTCCGGGACTCACCGGGGAGCTGTTTTTT. It codes for CASNPPPPGLTGELFF.

The chain is built from TRBV11-2 and TRBJ2-1; 8 bases line up with TRBD2. V shed 6 bases, J shed 4 bases, and the junction held 2 bases outside the gene matches. CDR3 length equals 13 residues. In germline, CDR1 is SGHAT, CDR2 FQNNGV. CDR3 loop: CASRPGGYNEQFF. In DNA, the CDR3 is TGTGCCAGCAGGCCGGGGGGGTACAATGAGCAGTTCTTC.

The chain is built from TRBV6-5 and TRBJ1-2; 8 positions agree with TRBD1. The V and J ends lost 6 bases and 6 bases, in that order; junction bases with no gene match: 9. Germline CDR1 MNHEY, CDR2 SVGAGI. The CDR3 spans 14 residues. CDR3 coding DNA: TGTGCCAGCAGACAGGACAGGGAAACCCATGGCTACACCTTC. The encoded protein is CASRQDRETHGYTF.

The chain joins TRBV19 to TRBJ1-5; no clear D. V was pared by 4 bases and J by 0 bases, with 10 bases between. The CDR3 loop spans 15 amino acids. Germline CDR1 and CDR2: LNHDA and SQIVND (reference sequence). CDR3 region: CASSSLPYSNQPQHF. DNA for the CDR3: TGTGCCAGTAGTAGTCTGCCCTATAGCAATCAGCCCCAGCATTTT.

The genes are TRBV5-6 and TRBJ2-3, with TRBD2 matching over 9 bases. V lost 4 bases and J lost 6; bases outside the gene matches: 12. Germline CDR1 and CDR2: SGHDT and YYEEEE. This CDR3 has 16 residues. The CDR3 nucleotides read TGTGCCAGCAGCCTGGGGGGGACTAGCTATGCGGATACGCAGTATTTT. Its protein product is CASSLGGTSYADTQYF.

On this clone itself: A read error may produce the germline difference seen at one junction end. The V call is TRBV27, the J call TRBJ2-1, with 14 bases lining up with TRBD2. The CDR3 runs to 15 residues. Germline V gene data show CDR1 as MNHEY and CDR2 as SMNVEV (reference sequence). CDR3 protein: CASSLGLAGDKEQFF. CDR3 nucleotides: TGTGCCAGCAGTTTGGGACTAGCGGGAGACAAGGAGCAGTTCTTC.

The chain has TRBV7-9 and TRBJ2-7, with D tentatively TRBD2 (5 bases). The CDR3 covers 13 residues. CDR1 SEHNR and CDR2 FQNEAQ come from the germline V gene (reference sequence). Trimming removed 6 bases at V and 1 base at J, with 10 bases between. The chain's CDR3 is CASRPTGSYEQYF. The CDR3 region has the DNA TGTGCCAGCAGGCCGACGGGGTCCTACGAGCAGTACTTC.

This clone was seen a handful of times. The CDR3 bases are TGTGCCATCAGTGACTCAGGGAGGACTGAAGCTTTCTTT. Translating gives CAISDSGRTEAFF. The V and J genes are TRBV10-3 and TRBJ1-1, with a weak D call TRBD1 (5 bases). The CDR3 is made up of 13 amino acids. The germline gives CDR1 ENHRY, CDR2 SYGVKD. With 3 bases removed from V and 5 bases from J, the gap between germline ends came to 10 bases.

This sequence joins TRBV4-3 and TRBJ2-7, with 14 nucleotides matching TRBD2. The CDR3 is 17 residues long. V gave up 4 bases and J gave up 5 bases; unmatched junction bases: 10. CDR1 LGHNA and CDR2 YSLEER come from the germline V gene. CDR3 protein: CASSLQGGLAGDNEQYF. CDR3 coding DNA: TGCGCCAGCAGCCTGCAGGGGGGACTAGCGGGAGACAACGAGCAGTACTTC.

The J gene is TRBJ1-5, the V gene TRBV15; possible D gene TRBD1, 6 bases. The CDR3 spans 14 residues. Trimming left V 4 bases short and J 5 bases short, with 12 bases between. The V gene's germline CDR1 is LNHNV and CDR2 YYDKDF (reference sequence). The DNA for the CDR3 is TGTGCCACCAGCACACAGGGAGGGGATCAGCCCCAGCATTTT. This codes for CATSTQGGDQPQHF.

The chain uses TRBV9 and TRBJ1-1, with 8 bases identical to TRBD1. Trimming removed 3 bases from V and 6 bases from J; junction bases left unmatched: 4. Germline assignment: CDR1 SGDLS and CDR2 YYNGEE. The CDR3 runs 13 residues. The CDR3 here is CASSETGAAEAFF. CDR3 in DNA: TGTGCCAGCAGCGAGACAGGGGCCGCTGAAGCTTTCTTT.

V usage is TRBV21-1 and J usage is TRBJ2-1; the table's D call of TRBD2 was not tested on the DNA. TRBV21-1 is labeled a pseudogene. The CDR3 has 15 residues. CDR3 nucleotide sequence: TGTGCCAGCAGCCAACTGAGACTAGGCTACAATGAGCAGTTCTTC. Translated: CASSQLRLGYNEQFF.

The V gene is TRBV2, the J gene TRBJ2-2, with TRBD2 identical over 10 bases. Germline CDR1 and CDR2: SNHLY and FYNNEI. This CDR3 region has 16 residues. Germline trimming cut 5 bases from V and 1 base from J; bases unmatched to any gene: 4. CDR3 amino acids: CASSSSGGGNTGELFF. In nucleotides, the CDR3 is TGTGCCAGCAGTTCAAGCGGGGGGGGGAACACCGGGGAGCTGTTTTTT.

This rearrangement joins TRBV27 to TRBJ2-1; the D gene is possibly TRBD2 (7 bases). The CDR3 extends over 17 amino acids. The germline V gene encodes CDR1 MNHEY and CDR2 SMNVEV (reference sequence). The V gene lost 8 bases and the J gene lost 4 bases, with 24 bases spanning the gap. The CDR3 DNA sequence: TGTGCCAGCCGGGGGCTTGGGCTAGCGGTAGATTACAATGAGCAGTTCTTC. Protein product: CASRGLGLAVDYNEQFF.

V usage is TRBV10-3 and J usage is TRBJ2-7; D is perhaps TRBD2 (6 bases). V was clipped by 10 bases and J by 5 bases, with 18 bases between them. The germline V gene has CDR1 ENHRY and CDR2 SYGVKD. The CDR3 is 13 residues long. CDR3 in amino acids: CASSLRESDEQYF. The CDR3 coding sequence is TGTGCCAGCAGCCTACGGGAGAGCGACGAGCAGTACTTC.

This clone was recorded once. The chain combines TRBV4-1 with TRBJ2-1, with 8 positions matching TRBD2. The V segment lost 0 bases and the J segment 9 bases; nucleotides outside the gene matches: 10. This CDR3 is 16 amino acids long. CDR1 is MGHRA and CDR2 is YSYEKL in the germline V gene. CDR3 DNA sequence: TGCGCCAGCAGCCAAGATAACGGACTAGCCGACCGTGAGCAGTTCTTC. Protein sequence: CASSQDNGLADREQFF.

The chain carries TRBV30 and TRBJ2-6; D is possibly TRBD2 (6 bases). Germline V gene lookup returns CDR1 GTSNPN and CDR2 SVGIG (reference sequence). The CDR3 consists of 19 residues. Trimming removed 8 bases at V and 0 bases at J, with 26 bases between. CDR3 region: CAGIDPGLLSPSGANVLTF. The CDR3 DNA follows: TGTGCCGGTATAGACCCGGGACTTTTAAGTCCCTCTGGGGCCAACGTCCTGACTTTC.

This clone appeared a few times. The CDR3 DNA sequence: TGTGCCAGCAGTTACTCCGGGGGCACTGAAGCTTTCTTT. This sequence encodes CASSYSGGTEAFF. The chain has TRBV6-5 and TRBJ1-1; D possibly corresponds to TRBD1 (5 bases). The ends were cut back, 0 bases at V and 4 bases at J, with 6 bases in the middle. CDR1 is MNHEY, CDR2 SVGAGI, per germline. This CDR3 has 13 amino acids.

The chain is built from TRBV6-6 and TRBJ2-7, with 11 bases identical to TRBD2. The CDR3 sequence is 15 residues long. V shed 6 bases, J shed 3 bases, and the junction held 7 bases outside the gene matches. Germline lookup yields CDR1 MNHNY and CDR2 SVGAGI (reference sequence). The CDR3 is CASSNRLAGFYEQYF. In DNA form, the CDR3 reads TGTGCCAGCAGCAACCGACTAGCGGGATTCTACGAGCAGTACTTC.

The chain uses TRBV28 and TRBJ2-7; TRBD2 aligns across 11 bases. Germline V gene sequence: CDR1 MDHEN, CDR2 SYDVKM. Trimming cost V 5 bases and J 5 bases; bases outside gene matches: 5. This CDR3 spans 14 amino acids. CDR3 sequence (DNA): TGTGCCAGCAGTCTGGGACTAGCGGTCCACGAGCAGTACTTC. As protein: CASSLGLAVHEQYF.

This clone was seen repeatedly, ten times or more. V gene TRBV6-1 combines with J gene TRBJ1-4; 11 positions match TRBD1. Germline assignment: CDR1 MNHNS and CDR2 SASEGT. This CDR3 spans 16 amino acids. V lost 4 bases, J lost 6 bases, and 7 bases stayed unmatched. CDR3 DNA sequence: TGTGCCAGCAGTGCTTTGGAGGGACAGGGGGATGAAAAACTGTTTTTT. Translation: CASSALEGQGDEKLFF.

The rearrangement joins TRBV4-3 to TRBJ2-1; TRBD1 aligns across 10 bases. This CDR3 region has 15 residues. Germline V gene lookup returns CDR1 LGHNA and CDR2 YSLEER. V lost 4 bases and J lost 7; bases outside the gene matches: 7. The chain's CDR3 is CASSPSGQGMNEQFF. The CDR3 DNA sequence: TGCGCCAGCAGCCCTTCGGGACAGGGGATGAATGAGCAGTTCTTC.